Sequencing of this T cell receptor (beta chain) was carried out in a study of shared clonotypes between healthy human individuals. Between the trimmed V and J ends, which lost 6 bases and 0 bases, there was a span of 12 bases. The V gene's germline CDR1 is MNHEY and CDR2 SVGAGI. The CDR3 length is 15 residues. Profiled with immunoSEQ multiplex PCR; TCRdb holds only in-frame clones, not every one. Of approximately 1.5 million clones listed, around 98.5% are singletons. Sample: naive CD4+ T cells sorted from blood. The subset was: CD45RA+ positively selected. V usage is TRBV6-5 and J usage is TRBJ1-5, with unresolved D. This TCR came from a man aged 25-40 years in good health. This CDR3 is CASSFIRDSNQPQHF. DNA of the CDR3: TGTGCCAGCAGCTTTATACGTGATAGCAATCAGCCCCAGCATTTT.